Listed below are T cell receptor beta chains from one sample, sequenced in a study of blood T cell repertoires in COVID-19. Profiled with immunoSEQ multiplex PCR; TCRdb holds only in-frame clones, not every one. This sample has about 190,000 clones, with about 90% found just once. The sample was peripheral blood. These receptors came from a man in his fifties with acute or convalescent COVID-19. Both conserved end residues are part of each CDR3. The order of the fields is D gene, clone size, J gene, V gene, CDR3 DNA, CDR3 protein. D genes are given only for firm matches. Size tells how often a clone was seen (once, few, many) or the class of an expanded clone, and some rows leave it out.

D: NA
size: NA
J: TRBJ1-4
V: TRBV7-9
DNA: TGTGCCAGCAGCTATAGAGAGGAGGAACTGTTTTTT
CDR3: CASSYREEELFF

D: TRBD1
size: NA
J: TRBJ1-4
V: TRBV10-3
DNA: TGTGCCATCAGTGAGTCGACCTCCGGACAGGGACGGAATGAAAAACTGTTTTTT
CDR3: CAISESTSGQGRNEKLFF

D: NA
size: once
J: TRBJ1-4
V: TRBV20-1
DNA: TGCAGTGCTAGTGCCTTCAGCCAGGGCGGCGTTGGAGAAAAACTGTTTTTT
CDR3: CSASAFSQGGVGEKLFF

D: TRBD1
size: NA
J: TRBJ1-1
V: TRBV11-3
DNA: TGTGCCAGCAGCGCAGGGGGGTTTAGGCCTGAAGCTTTCTTT
CDR3: CASSAGGFRPEAFF

D: TRBD2
size: NA
J: TRBJ2-1
V: TRBV27
DNA: TGTGCCAGCAGTTTCGCGGGGGATAATAACAATGAGCAGTTCTTC
CDR3: CASSFAGDNNNEQFF

D: TRBD1
size: NA
J: TRBJ1-2
V: TRBV6-5
DNA: TGTGCCAGCAGTACACAGGGGTATGGCTACACCTTC
CDR3: CASSTQGYGYTF

D: NA
size: NA
J: TRBJ1-5
V: TRBV6-5
DNA: TGTGCCAGCGCGGCAGTCAATCAGCCCCAGCATTTT
CDR3: CASAAVNQPQHF

D: TRBD1
size: NA
J: TRBJ1-5
V: TRBV6-1
DNA: TGTGCCAGCAGTGGTCAGGGGGCTTATAGCAATCAGCCCCAGCATTTT
CDR3: CASSGQGAYSNQPQHF

D: NA
size: NA
J: TRBJ2-6
V: TRBV19
DNA: TGTGCCAGTAGTCCCGACAGGTTAAGAATAGGGGCCTCTGGGGCCAACGTCCTGACTTTC
CDR3: CASSPDRLRIGASGANVLTF

D: NA
size: NA
J: TRBJ1-5
V: TRBV19
DNA: TGTGCCAGTAGTTCCGACTCTATGCGCAATCAGCCCCAGCATTTT
CDR3: CASSSDSMRNQPQHF

D: NA
size: NA
J: TRBJ1-5
V: TRBV7-2
DNA: TGTGCCAGCAGCTTATTAGTCCGGGAGCCCCAGCATTTT
CDR3: CASSLLVREPQHF

D: TRBD1
size: few
J: TRBJ2-1
V: TRBV7-3
DNA: TGTGCCAGCAGCTATACCGGGACAGGGCGCAATGAGCAGTTCTTC
CDR3: CASSYTGTGRNEQFF

D: NA
size: NA
J: TRBJ2-7
V: TRBV10-1
DNA: TGCGCCAGCAGTGTTTCAGGGCTGGAGGAGCAGTACTTC
CDR3: CASSVSGLEEQYF

D: TRBD1
size: NA
J: TRBJ1-2
V: TRBV11-2
DNA: TGTGCCAGCAGCCTCTTAAGGACAGGTCGGGGCTACACCTTC
CDR3: CASSLLRTGRGYTF

D: TRBD1
size: NA
J: TRBJ2-1
V: TRBV7-6
DNA: TGTGCCAGCAGTCTTGGAGCTGGACAGGGACCATACAATGAGCAGTTCTTC
CDR3: CASSLGAGQGPYNEQFF

D: TRBD2
size: once
J: TRBJ2-7
V: TRBV5-1
DNA: TGCGCCAGCAGCTTGGGTTCCGGACTAGCGGGAGTCTACGAGCAGTACTTC
CDR3: CASSLGSGLAGVYEQYF

D: TRBD1
size: NA
J: TRBJ1-6
V: TRBV10-3
DNA: TGTGCCATCAACGGACAGGAGGATTCACCCCTCCACTTT
CDR3: CAINGQEDSPLHF

D: NA
size: NA
J: TRBJ2-3
V: TRBV5-1
DNA: TGCGCCAGCAGCTTGGGCCGTAGTTCTGTCACAGATACGCAGTATTTT
CDR3: CASSLGRSSVTDTQYF

D: NA
size: few
J: TRBJ1-1
V: TRBV10-2
DNA: TGCGCCAGCAGTGAGTCTCAGCGGACGAACACTGAAGCTTTCTTT
CDR3: CASSESQRTNTEAFF

D: TRBD1
size: NA
J: TRBJ1-2
V: TRBV27
DNA: TGTGCCAGCAGTTTGGACAGGAGGACCTATGGCTACACCTTC
CDR3: CASSLDRRTYGYTF

D: TRBD2
size: once
J: TRBJ2-5
V: TRBV6-5
DNA: TGTGCCAGCAGTTACTCGATAGCGGGGCAAGAGACCCAGTACTTC
CDR3: CASSYSIAGQETQYF

D: TRBD2
size: few
J: TRBJ2-7
V: TRBV5-1
DNA: TGCGCCAGCAGCTTAGGACTAGCGGGAGGGCTAGACGAGCAGTACTTC
CDR3: CASSLGLAGGLDEQYF

D: TRBD1
size: NA
J: TRBJ1-2
V: TRBV12-3/TRBV12-4
DNA: TGTGCCAGCAGACAGGGGTACCGCTATGGCTACACCTTC
CDR3: CASRQGYRYGYTF

D: NA
size: NA
J: TRBJ1-2
V: TRBV28
DNA: TGTGCCAGCAGTACCACCGCGGGGGAGAGTGGCTACACCTTC
CDR3: CASSTTAGESGYTF

D: NA
size: NA
J: TRBJ2-1
V: TRBV11-2
DNA: TGTGCCAGCAGCTTCGGCGACCCAGGCTACAATGAGCAGTTCTTC
CDR3: CASSFGDPGYNEQFF

D: NA
size: NA
J: TRBJ1-5
V: TRBV19
DNA: TGTGCCAGTAGTATAGTTGGAGGGGTCTTAGGTCAGCCCCAGCATTTT
CDR3: CASSIVGGVLGQPQHF

D: NA
size: NA
J: TRBJ1-2
V: TRBV19
DNA: TGTGCCAGTAGTGAAGGCAGGGACTATGGCTACACCTTC
CDR3: CASSEGRDYGYTF

D: NA
size: few
J: TRBJ2-7
V: TRBV25-1
DNA: TGTGCCAGCAGTGAATTAGACGAGCAGTACTTC
CDR3: CASSELDEQYF

D: TRBD1
size: NA
J: TRBJ2-2
V: TRBV3-1/TRBV3-2
DNA: TGTGCCAGCAGGTACGACAGGGGCACCGGGGAGCTGTTTTTT
CDR3: CASRYDRGTGELFF

D: TRBD2
size: NA
J: TRBJ2-5
V: TRBV11-2
DNA: TGTGCCAGCAGCTTGTCAGGAGGAGGCGGGAGGGCCTTGGGGGAGACCCAGTACTTC
CDR3: CASSLSGGGGRALGETQYF

D: NA
size: NA
J: TRBJ1-4
V: TRBV10-3
DNA: TGTGGGACATCGACAACTAATGAAAAACTGTTTTTT
CDR3: CGTSTTNEKLFF

D: NA
size: NA
J: TRBJ1-3
V: TRBV28
DNA: TGTGCCAGCAGTCCGCAGGGGAGTAGCTACACCATATATTTT
CDR3: CASSPQGSSYTIYF

D: NA
size: once
J: TRBJ1-4
V: TRBV9
DNA: TGTGCCAGCAGCGCAGCAGGATCAGTCGGCGAAAAACTGTTTTTT
CDR3: CASSAAGSVGEKLFF

D: NA
size: NA
J: TRBJ1-1
V: TRBV7-9
DNA: TGTGCCAGCAGCCCCCAGGGAGGCCTCCGCACTGAAGCTTTCTTT
CDR3: CASSPQGGLRTEAFF

D: NA
size: NA
J: TRBJ1-5
V: TRBV24-1
DNA: TGTGCCACCCAGAGGGCGGGCAATCAGCCCCAGCATTTT
CDR3: CATQRAGNQPQHF

D: NA
size: NA
J: TRBJ1-3
V: TRBV9
DNA: TGTGCCAGCAGCGTAGGGGGGGTATCGGGAAACACCATATATTTT
CDR3: CASSVGGVSGNTIYF

D: TRBD1
size: once
J: TRBJ1-1
V: TRBV29-1
DNA: TGCAGCGAACAGGGGCCACAGGCTGAAGCTTTCTTT
CDR3: CSEQGPQAEAFF

D: TRBD1
size: NA
J: TRBJ1-6
V: TRBV6-5
DNA: TGTGCCAGCAGTTACTCGGGACAGGTCTATAATTCACCCCTCCACTTT
CDR3: CASSYSGQVYNSPLHF

D: NA
size: NA
J: TRBJ1-6
V: TRBV7-2
DNA: TGTGCCAGCAGCTTAGGAGGATCACTGTCCCTCCACTTT
CDR3: CASSLGGSLSLHF

D: TRBD2
size: NA
J: TRBJ2-7
V: TRBV4-1
DNA: TGCGCCAGCAGCCAAGCATGGACTAGCGGCTCCTACGAGCAGTACTTC
CDR3: CASSQAWTSGSYEQYF